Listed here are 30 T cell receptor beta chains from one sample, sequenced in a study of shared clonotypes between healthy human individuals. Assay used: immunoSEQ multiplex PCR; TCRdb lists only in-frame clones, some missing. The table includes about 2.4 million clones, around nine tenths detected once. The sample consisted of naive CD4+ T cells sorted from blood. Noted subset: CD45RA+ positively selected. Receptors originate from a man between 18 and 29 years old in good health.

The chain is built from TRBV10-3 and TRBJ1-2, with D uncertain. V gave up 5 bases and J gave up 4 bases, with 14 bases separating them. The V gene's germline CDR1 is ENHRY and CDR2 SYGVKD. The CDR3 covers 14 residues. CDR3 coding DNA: TGTGCCATCAGTCGGGCAGATCAAGGCTATGGCTACACCTTC. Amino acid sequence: CAISRADQGYGYTF.

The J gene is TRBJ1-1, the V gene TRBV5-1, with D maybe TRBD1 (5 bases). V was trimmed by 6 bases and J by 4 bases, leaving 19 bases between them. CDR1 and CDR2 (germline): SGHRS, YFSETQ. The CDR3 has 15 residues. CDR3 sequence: CASITRPGQGTEAFF. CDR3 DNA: TGCGCCAGCATCACCAGGCCAGGCCAGGGCACTGAAGCTTTCTTT.

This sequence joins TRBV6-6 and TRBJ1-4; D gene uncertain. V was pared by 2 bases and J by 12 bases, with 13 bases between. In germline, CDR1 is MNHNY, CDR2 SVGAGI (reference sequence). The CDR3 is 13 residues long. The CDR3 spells CASSYGRPEELFF. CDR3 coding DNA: TGTGCCAGCAGTTACGGGCGGCCTGAGGAACTGTTTTTT.

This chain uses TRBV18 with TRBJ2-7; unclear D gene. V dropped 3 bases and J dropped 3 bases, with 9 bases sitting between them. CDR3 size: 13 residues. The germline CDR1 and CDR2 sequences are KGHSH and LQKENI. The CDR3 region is CASSPRPVYEQYF. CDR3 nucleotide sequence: TGTGCCAGCTCACCCCGACCGGTCTACGAGCAGTACTTC. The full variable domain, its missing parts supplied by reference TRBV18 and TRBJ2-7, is NAGVMQNPRHLVRRRGQEARLRCSPMKGHSHVYWYRQLPEEGLKFMVYLQKENIIDESGMPKERFSAEFPKEGPSILRIQQVVRGDSAAYFCASSPRPVYEQYFGPGTRLTVT.

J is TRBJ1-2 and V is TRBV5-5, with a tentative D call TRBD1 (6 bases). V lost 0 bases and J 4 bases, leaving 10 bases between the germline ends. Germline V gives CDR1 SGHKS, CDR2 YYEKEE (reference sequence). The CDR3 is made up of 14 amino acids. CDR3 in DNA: TGTGCCAGCAGCTTGGAGGGACACCTCTATGGCTACACCTTC. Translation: CASSLEGHLYGYTF.

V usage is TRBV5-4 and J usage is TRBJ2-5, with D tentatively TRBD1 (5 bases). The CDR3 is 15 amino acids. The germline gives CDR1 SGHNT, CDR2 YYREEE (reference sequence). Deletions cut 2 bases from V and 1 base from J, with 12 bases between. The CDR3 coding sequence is TGTGCCAGCAGCTTCAACCAGGGTCCCCAAGAGACCCAGTACTTC. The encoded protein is CASSFNQGPQETQYF.

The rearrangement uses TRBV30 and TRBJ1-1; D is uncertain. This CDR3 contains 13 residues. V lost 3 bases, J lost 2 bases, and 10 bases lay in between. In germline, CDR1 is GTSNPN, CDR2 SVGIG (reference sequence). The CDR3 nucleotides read TGTGCCTGGAGGGGCAGTAAAAACACTGAAGCTTTCTTT. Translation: CAWRGSKNTEAFF.

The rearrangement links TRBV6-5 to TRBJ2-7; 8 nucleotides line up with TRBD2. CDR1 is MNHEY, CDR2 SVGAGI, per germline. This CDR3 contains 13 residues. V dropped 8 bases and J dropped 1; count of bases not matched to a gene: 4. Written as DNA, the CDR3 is TGTGCCAGCCGCGGGAGGACGTCCTACGAGCAGTACTTC. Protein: CASRGRTSYEQYF.

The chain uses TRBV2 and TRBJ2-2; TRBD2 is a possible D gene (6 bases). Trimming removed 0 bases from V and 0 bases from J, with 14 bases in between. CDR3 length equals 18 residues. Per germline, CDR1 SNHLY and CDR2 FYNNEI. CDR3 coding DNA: TGTGCCAGCAGTGAAGCGCTTCGTGGCGGGGCGAACACCGGGGAGCTGTTTTTT. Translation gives CASSEALRGGANTGELFF.

The CDR3 loop reads CASSLERNRGGEKLFF. The DNA for the CDR3 is TGCGCCAGCAGCTTGGAACGAAACAGGGGAGGAGAAAAACTGTTTTTT. The V call is TRBV5-1, the J call TRBJ1-4; TRBD1 agrees at 7 bases. Germline assignment: CDR1 SGHRS and CDR2 YFSETQ. CDR3 size: 16 residues. The V segment lost 0 bases and the J segment 8 bases; nucleotides outside the gene matches: 10.

The chain's CDR3 is CASSIRHTNYGYTF. CDR3 nucleotides: TGTGCCAGTAGTATCCGACACACTAACTATGGCTACACCTTC. The rearrangement uses TRBV19 and TRBJ1-2; D is unresolved. This CDR3 has 14 amino acids. V lost 3 bases and J 0 bases, leaving 8 bases between the germline ends. Per germline, CDR1 LNHDA and CDR2 SQIVND (reference sequence).

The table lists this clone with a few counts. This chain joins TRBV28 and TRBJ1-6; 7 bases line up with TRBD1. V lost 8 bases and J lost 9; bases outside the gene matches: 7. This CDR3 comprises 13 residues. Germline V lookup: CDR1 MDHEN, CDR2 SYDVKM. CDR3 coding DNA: TGTGCCAGCCTCAGGGGGGCAGGTTCACCCCTCCACTTT. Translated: CASLRGAGSPLHF.

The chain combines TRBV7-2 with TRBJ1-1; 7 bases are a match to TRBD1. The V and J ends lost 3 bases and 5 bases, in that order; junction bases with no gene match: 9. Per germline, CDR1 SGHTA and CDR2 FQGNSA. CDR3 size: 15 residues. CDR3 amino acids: CASSFPGTDKTEAFF. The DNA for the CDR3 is TGTGCCAGCAGCTTCCCGGGGACAGATAAGACTGAAGCTTTCTTT.

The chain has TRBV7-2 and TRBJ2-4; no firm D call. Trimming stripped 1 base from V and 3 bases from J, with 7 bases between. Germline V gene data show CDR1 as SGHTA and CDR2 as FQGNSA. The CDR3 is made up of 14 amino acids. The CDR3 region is CASSLGRLKNIQYF. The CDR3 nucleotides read TGTGCCAGCAGCTTAGGTCGCCTCAAAAACATTCAGTACTTC.

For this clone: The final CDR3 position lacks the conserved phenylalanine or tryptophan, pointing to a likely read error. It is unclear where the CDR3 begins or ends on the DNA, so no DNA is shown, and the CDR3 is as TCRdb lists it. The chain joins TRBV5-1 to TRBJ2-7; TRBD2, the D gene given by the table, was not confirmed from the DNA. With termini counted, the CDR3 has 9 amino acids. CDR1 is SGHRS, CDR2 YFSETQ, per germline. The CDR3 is CASSWRGPR.

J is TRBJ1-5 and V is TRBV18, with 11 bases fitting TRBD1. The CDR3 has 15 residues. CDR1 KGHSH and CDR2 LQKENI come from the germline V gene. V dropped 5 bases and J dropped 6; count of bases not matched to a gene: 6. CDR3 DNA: TGTGCCAGCTCATCCGGGACAGGGGGATTTCAGCCCCAGCATTTT. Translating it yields CASSSGTGGFQPQHF.

The CDR3 is CASRGGDGQPQHF. The CDR3 bases are TGTGCCAGCAGGGGGGGGGATGGTCAGCCCCAGCATTTT. The chain carries TRBV2 and TRBJ1-5; D perhaps matches TRBD1 (5 bases). Trimming removed 6 bases from V and 6 bases from J, with 12 bases in between. From germline, CDR1 is SNHLY and CDR2 FYNNEI. CDR3 length: 13 amino acids.

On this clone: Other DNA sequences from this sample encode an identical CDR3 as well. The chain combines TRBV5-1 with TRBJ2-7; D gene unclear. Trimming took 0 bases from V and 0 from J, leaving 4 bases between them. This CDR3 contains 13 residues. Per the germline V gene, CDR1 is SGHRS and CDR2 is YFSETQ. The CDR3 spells CASSLAFSYEQYF. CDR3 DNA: TGCGCCAGCAGCTTGGCATTCTCCTACGAGCAGTACTTC. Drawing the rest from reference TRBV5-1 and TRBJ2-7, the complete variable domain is KAGVTQTPRYLIKTRGQQVTLSCSPISGHRSVSWYQQTPGQGLQFLFEYFSETQRNKGNFPGRFSGRQFSNSRSEMNVSTLELGDSALYLCASSLAFSYEQYFGPGTRLTVT.

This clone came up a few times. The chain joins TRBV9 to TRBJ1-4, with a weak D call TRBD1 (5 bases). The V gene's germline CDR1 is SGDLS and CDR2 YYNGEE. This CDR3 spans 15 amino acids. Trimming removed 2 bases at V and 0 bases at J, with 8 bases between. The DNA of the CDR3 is TGTGCCAGCAGCGTCCGGACATCAACTAATGAAAAACTGTTTTTT. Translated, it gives CASSVRTSTNEKLFF.

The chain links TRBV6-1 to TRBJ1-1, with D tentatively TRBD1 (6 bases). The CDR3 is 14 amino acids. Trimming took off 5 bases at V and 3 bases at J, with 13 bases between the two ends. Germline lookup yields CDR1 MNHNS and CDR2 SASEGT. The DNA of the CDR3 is TGTGCCAGCAGTTCACAGGGTTCGGACACTGAAGCTTTCTTT. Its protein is CASSSQGSDTEAFF.

This CDR3 is CASRQQGAINYGYTF. CDR3 sequence (DNA): TGTGCCAGTAGACAACAGGGGGCGATTAACTATGGCTACACCTTC. The chain recombines TRBV19 with TRBJ1-2; 9 bases are shared with TRBD1. The CDR3 loop spans 15 amino acids. With 6 bases clipped from V and 1 base from J, the junction kept 6 bases outside the gene matches. The germline V gene encodes CDR1 LNHDA and CDR2 SQIVND (reference sequence). The variable domain in full, completed from reference TRBV19 and TRBJ1-2, reads DGGITQSPKYLFRKEGQNVTLSCEQNLNHDAMYWYRQDPGQGLRLIYYSQIVNDFQKGDIAEGYSVSREKKESFPLTVTSAQKNPTAFYLCASRQQGAINYGYTFGSGTRLTVV.

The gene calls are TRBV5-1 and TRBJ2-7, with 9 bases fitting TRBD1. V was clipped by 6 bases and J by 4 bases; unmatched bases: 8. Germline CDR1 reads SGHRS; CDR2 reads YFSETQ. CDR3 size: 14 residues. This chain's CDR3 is CASTPGQGFYEQYF. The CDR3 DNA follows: TGCGCCAGCACCCCGGGACAGGGCTTTTACGAGCAGTACTTC.

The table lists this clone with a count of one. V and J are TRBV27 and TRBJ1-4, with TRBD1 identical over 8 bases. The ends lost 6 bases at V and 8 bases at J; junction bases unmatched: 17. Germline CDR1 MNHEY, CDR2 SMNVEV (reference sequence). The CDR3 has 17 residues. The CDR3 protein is CASRPGQEQLRGEKLFF. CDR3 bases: TGTGCCAGCAGACCGGGACAGGAACAGCTAAGGGGGGAAAAACTGTTTTTT.

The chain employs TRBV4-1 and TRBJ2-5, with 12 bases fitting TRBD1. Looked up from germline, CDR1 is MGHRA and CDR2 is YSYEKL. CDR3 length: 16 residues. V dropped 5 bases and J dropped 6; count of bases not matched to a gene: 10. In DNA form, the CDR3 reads TGCGCCAGCAGCTTGGGGACAGGGGGCGAGATAAAGACCCAGTACTTC. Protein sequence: CASSLGTGGEIKTQYF.

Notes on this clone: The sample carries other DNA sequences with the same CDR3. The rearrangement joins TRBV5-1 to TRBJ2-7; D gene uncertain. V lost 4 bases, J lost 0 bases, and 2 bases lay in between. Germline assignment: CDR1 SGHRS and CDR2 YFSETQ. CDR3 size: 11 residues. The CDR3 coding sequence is TGCGCCAGCAGCGGCTCCTACGAGCAGTACTTC. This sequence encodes CASSGSYEQYF.

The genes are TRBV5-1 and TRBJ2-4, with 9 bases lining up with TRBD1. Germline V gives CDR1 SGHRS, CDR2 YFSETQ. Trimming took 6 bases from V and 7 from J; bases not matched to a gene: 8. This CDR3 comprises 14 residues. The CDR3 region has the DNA TGCGCCAGCACGCCCGGGACAGGGAATAACATTCAGTACTTC. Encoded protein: CASTPGTGNNIQYF.

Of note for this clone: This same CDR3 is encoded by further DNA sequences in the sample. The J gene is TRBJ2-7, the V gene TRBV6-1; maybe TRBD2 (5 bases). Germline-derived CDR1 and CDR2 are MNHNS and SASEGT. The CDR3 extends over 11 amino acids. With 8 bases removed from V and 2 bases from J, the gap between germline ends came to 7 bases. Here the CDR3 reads CASRRTYEQYF. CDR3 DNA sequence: TGTGCCAGCCGGAGGACCTACGAGCAGTACTTC.

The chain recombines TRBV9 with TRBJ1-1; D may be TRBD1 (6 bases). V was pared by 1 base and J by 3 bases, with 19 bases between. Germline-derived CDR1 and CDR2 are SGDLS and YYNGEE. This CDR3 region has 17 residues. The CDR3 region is CASSVLRGKGVDTEAFF. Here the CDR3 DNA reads TGTGCCAGCAGCGTATTACGGGGAAAGGGGGTGGACACTGAAGCTTTCTTT. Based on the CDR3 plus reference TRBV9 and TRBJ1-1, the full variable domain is DSGVTQTPKHLITATGQRVTLRCSPRSGDLSVYWYQQSLDQGLQFLIQYYNGEERAKGNILERFSAQQFPDLHSELNLSSLELGDSALYFCASSVLRGKGVDTEAFFGQGTRLTVV.

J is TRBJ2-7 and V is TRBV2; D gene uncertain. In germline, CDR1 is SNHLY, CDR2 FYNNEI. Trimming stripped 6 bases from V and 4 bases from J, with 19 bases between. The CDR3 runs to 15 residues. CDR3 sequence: CASRASSESSYEQYF. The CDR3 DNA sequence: TGTGCCAGCAGGGCCTCCTCGGAGAGCTCGTACGAGCAGTACTTC.

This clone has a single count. CDR3 in amino acids: CASSPGTGVREQYF. CDR3 bases: TGTGCCAGCAGCCCCGGGACAGGGGTACGAGAGCAGTACTTC. The genes are TRBV28 and TRBJ2-7; 10 nucleotides line up with TRBD1. Trimming cost V 6 bases and J 7 bases; bases outside gene matches: 9. The germline V gene encodes CDR1 MDHEN and CDR2 SYDVKM. This CDR3 is 14 amino acids long.